This T cell receptor (beta chain) was documented in a study of regulatory T cells in long-lasting Graves disease. Points on this clonotype: Its antigen remains unknown.

General study points: TCR diversity in persistent Graves' patients was below that of newly diagnosed ones. More public clonotypes were shared by persistent patients (about 2,700) than by new patients (about 970).

Trimming stripped 3 bases from V and 7 bases from J, with 9 bases between. The CDR3 has 11 residues. Germline CDR1 is DFQATT and CDR2 is SNEGSKA (reference sequence). Combining iRepertoire HTBI primers with Arm-PCR of CDR3 regions, the authors built TCR beta libraries. TCRdb redid the calling of the multiplex PCR reads with MiXCR, one entry per CDR3 protein. The data show 300,000 to 400,000 distinct CDR3 sequences, around 15% seen once. Indicated time point: newly diagnosed GD, antithyroid drugs for less than 3 months. Following extraction of RNA from PBMCs, that RNA was used to make the TCR library. American Thyroid Association guidelines defined how Graves' disease was diagnosed. As collected, the peripheral blood samples measured about 8.1 milliliters each and went into EDTA tubes.

The genes are TRBV20-1 and TRBJ1-1; D not resolved. The sample consisted of peripheral blood mononuclear cells (PBMCs), taken at new diagnosis, from a patient treated with antithyroid drugs. The TCR comes from a female donor with Graves disease. CDR3 loop: CSASPRFEAFF. CDR3 DNA: TGCAGTGCTAGCCCGAGATTTGAAGCTTTCTTT.